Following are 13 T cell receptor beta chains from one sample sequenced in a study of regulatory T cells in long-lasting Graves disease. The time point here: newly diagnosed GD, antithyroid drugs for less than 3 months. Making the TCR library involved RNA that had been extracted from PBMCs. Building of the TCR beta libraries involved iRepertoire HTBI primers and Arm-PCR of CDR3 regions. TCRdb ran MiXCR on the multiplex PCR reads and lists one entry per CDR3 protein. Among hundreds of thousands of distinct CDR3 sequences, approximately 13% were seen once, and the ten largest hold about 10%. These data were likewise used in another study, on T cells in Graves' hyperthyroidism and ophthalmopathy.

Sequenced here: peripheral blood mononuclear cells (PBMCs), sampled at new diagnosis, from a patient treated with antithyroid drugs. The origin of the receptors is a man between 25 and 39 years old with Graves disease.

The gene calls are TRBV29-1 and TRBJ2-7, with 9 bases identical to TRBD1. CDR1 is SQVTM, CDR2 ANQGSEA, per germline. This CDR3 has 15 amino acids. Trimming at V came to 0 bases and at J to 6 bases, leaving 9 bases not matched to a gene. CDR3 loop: CSVEDGTGSAGEQYF. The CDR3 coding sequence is TGCAGCGTTGAAGATGGGACAGGGAGCGCGGGCGAGCAGTACTTC.

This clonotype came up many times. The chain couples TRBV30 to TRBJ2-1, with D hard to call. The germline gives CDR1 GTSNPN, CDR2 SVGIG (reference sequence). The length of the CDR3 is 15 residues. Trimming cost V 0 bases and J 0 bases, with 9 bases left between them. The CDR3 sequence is CAWSVGSSSYNEQFF. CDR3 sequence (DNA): TGTGCCTGGAGTGTTGGGTCAAGCTCCTACAATGAGCAGTTCTTC.

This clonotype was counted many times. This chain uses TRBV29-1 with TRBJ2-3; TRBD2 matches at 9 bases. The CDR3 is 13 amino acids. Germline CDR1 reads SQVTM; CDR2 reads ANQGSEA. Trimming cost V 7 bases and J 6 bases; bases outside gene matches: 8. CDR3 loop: CSAGLANADTQYF. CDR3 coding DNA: TGCAGCGCGGGACTAGCAAATGCGGATACGCAGTATTTT.

CDR3 sequence (DNA): TGTGCCAGCAGGGCAGGGGCTAGCGGGAGCTATGAGCAGTTCTTC. Translation: CASRAGASGSYEQFF. This chain links TRBV12-3 or TRBV12-4 with TRBJ2-1; 10 bases fit TRBD2. The CDR3 is made up of 15 amino acids. The ends lost 6 bases at V and 8 bases at J; junction bases unmatched: 10.

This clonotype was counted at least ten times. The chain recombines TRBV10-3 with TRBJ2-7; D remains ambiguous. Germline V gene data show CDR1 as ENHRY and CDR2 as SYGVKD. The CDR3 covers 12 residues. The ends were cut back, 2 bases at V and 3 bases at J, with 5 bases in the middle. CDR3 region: CAISEEIYEQYF. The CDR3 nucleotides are TGTGCCATCAGTGAGGAGATCTACGAGCAGTACTTC.

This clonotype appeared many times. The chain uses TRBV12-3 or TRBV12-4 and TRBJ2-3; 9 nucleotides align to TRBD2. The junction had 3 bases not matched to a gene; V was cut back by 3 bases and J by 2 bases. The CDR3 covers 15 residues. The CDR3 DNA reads TGTGCCAGCAGTTTGACTAGCGGATACACAGATACGCAGTATTTT. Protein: CASSLTSGYTDTQYF.

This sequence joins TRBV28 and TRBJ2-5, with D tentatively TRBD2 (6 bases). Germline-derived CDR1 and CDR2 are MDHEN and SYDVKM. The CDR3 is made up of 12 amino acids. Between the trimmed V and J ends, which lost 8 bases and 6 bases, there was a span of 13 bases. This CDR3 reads CASSSDGKTQYF. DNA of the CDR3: TGTGCCAGCTCTAGCGACGGGAAGACCCAGTACTTC.

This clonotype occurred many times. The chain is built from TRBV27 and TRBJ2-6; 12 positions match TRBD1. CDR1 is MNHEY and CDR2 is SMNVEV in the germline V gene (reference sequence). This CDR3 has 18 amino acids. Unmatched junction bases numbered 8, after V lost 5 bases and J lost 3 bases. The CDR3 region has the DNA TGTGCCAGCAGTATGCAGGGACAGGGGGCGTATGGGGCCAACGTCCTGACTTTC. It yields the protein CASSMQGQGAYGANVLTF.

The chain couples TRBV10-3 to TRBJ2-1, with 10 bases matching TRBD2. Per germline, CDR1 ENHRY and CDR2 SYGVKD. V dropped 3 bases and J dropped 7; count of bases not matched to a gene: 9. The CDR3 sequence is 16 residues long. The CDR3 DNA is TGTGCCATCAGTGAAAGCGGGAGGGCGTTTGGTAATGAGCAGTTCTTC. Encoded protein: CAISESGRAFGNEQFF.

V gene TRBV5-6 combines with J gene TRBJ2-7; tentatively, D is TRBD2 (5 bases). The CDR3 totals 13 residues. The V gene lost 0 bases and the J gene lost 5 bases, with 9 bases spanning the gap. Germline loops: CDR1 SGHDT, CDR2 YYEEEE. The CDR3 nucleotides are TGTGCCAGCAGCTTGGGCGGACTGAACGAGCAGTACTTC. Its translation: CASSLGGLNEQYF. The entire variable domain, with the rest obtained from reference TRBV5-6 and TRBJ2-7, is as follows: DAGVTQSPTHLIKTRGQQVTLRCSPKSGHDTVSWYQQALGQGPQFIFQYYEEEERQRGNFPDRFSGHQFPNYSSELNVNALLLGDSALYLCASSLGGLNEQYFGPGTRLTVT.

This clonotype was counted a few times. The chain's CDR3 is CASSFRRGNSPLHF. Here the CDR3 DNA reads TGTGCCAGCAGTTTCAGGCGGGGGAATTCACCCCTCCACTTT. The J gene is TRBJ1-6, the V gene TRBV12-3 or TRBV12-4; D is possibly TRBD1 (5 bases). The CDR3 covers 14 residues. Trimming cost V 3 bases and J 7 bases, with 10 bases left between them.

As DNA, the CDR3 is TGTGCCAGTAGTCCCGCTAGCAGGAGCTACAATGAGCAGTTCTTC. The encoded protein is CASSPASRSYNEQFF. V usage is TRBV19 and J usage is TRBJ2-1; a weak D match, TRBD2 (5 bases). Germline V gene data show CDR1 as LNHDA and CDR2 as SQIVND (reference sequence). The CDR3 sequence is 15 residues long. Between the trimmed V and J ends, which lost 5 bases and 3 bases, there was a span of 14 bases.

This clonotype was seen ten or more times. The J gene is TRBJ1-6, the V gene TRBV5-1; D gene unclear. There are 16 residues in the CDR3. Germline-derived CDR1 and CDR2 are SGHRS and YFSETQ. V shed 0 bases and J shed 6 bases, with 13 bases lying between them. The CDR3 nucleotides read TGCGCCAGCAGCTTGGCCCGTCGGGGAAGTAATTCACCCCTCCACTTT. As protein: CASSLARRGSNSPLHF.